These T cell receptor beta chains were read from a single sample in a study of control samples from healthy donors and cancer patients. Assay used: immunoSEQ multiplex PCR; TCRdb lists only in-frame clones, some missing. The sample has roughly 130,000 clones, about nine tenths seen once. Sequencing input: blood. These TCRs come from a man aged 18 to 35 in good health. The CDR3 runs from the conserved cysteine through the conserved F or W. A D gene is named only where the DNA matches it firmly. Clone size is stated in some rows and not others, as once, few, many or a class when expanded.

clone_size	j_call	d_call	v_call	cdr3_nt	cdr3_aa
-	TRBJ1-1	TRBD1	TRBV11-2	TGTGCCAGCAGCTCCCAGACAGGGGAGTTTACTGAAGCTTTCTTT	CASSSQTGEFTEAFF
-	TRBJ1-3	TRBD1	TRBV6-5	TGTGCCAGCAGGAGACAGGGAAACTCTGGAAACACCATATATTTT	CASRRQGNSGNTIYF
-	TRBJ2-1	TRBD2	TRBV7-9	TGTGCCAGCAGCCAGATAGCGGGAGGGGGGCACAATGAGCAGTTCTTC	CASSQIAGGGHNEQFF
-	TRBJ2-5	TRBD1	TRBV2	TGTGCCAGCAGAGACAGGGGGGGAGAGACCCAGTACTTC	CASRDRGGETQYF
-	TRBJ2-3	TRBD2	TRBV5-4	TGTGCCAGCAGCTTGCTTGGCGGGGCGGGAGGGGCAGATACGCAGTATTTT	CASSLLGGAGGADTQYF
-	TRBJ1-1	-	TRBV10-3	TGTGCCGTCGGGCGGAACACTGAAGCTTTCTTT	CAVGRNTEAFF
-	TRBJ1-3	-	TRBV19	TGTGCCAGTAGTATCGGGGGGACTGGAAACACCATATATTTT	CASSIGGTGNTIYF
-	TRBJ2-5	TRBD2	TRBV19	TGTGCCAGTAAAACTAGCGGGGGGGCCACCCAAGAGACCCAGTACTTC	CASKTSGGATQETQYF
-	TRBJ1-6	-	TRBV25-1	TGTGCCAGCAGTGAAGATACGAGGGGTTCACCCCTCCACTTT	CASSEDTRGSPLHF
-	TRBJ2-2	TRBD1	TRBV19	TGTGCCATTAGAGGGACAGGGAACACCGGGGAGCTGTTTTTT	CAIRGTGNTGELFF
-	TRBJ2-5	-	TRBV5-1	TGCGCCAGCAGCCGGACAAAAGAGACCCAGTACTTC	CASSRTKETQYF
-	TRBJ2-3	-	TRBV7-3	TGTGCCAGCAGCTTAAGGTCCCAACCCGCAGATACGCAGTATTTT	CASSLRSQPADTQYF
few	TRBJ1-5	-	TRBV12-3/TRBV12-4	TGTGCCAGCAGTTTAATACAGCAGCCCCAGCATTTT	CASSLIQQPQHF
-	TRBJ2-1	-	TRBV9	TGTGCCAGCACCCCGGGACAAGGCTTGTACAATGAGCAGTTCTTC	CASTPGQGLYNEQFF
-	TRBJ2-3	TRBD1	TRBV9	TGTGCCAGCAGCGGGACAGGGGCTGAAGATACGCAGTATTTT	CASSGTGAEDTQYF
-	TRBJ1-3	-	TRBV10-1	TGCGCCAGCAGTGAGACGGCGAGCTCTGGAAACACCATATATTTT	CASSETASSGNTIYF
-	TRBJ1-5	-	TRBV2	TGTGCCAGCAGTTTACAGGGTTCGGGTAGCAATCAGCCCCAGCATTTT	CASSLQGSGSNQPQHF
-	TRBJ2-3	-	TRBV7-9	TGTGCCAGCAGCTTGGGTGGCCTAGCAACAGATACGCAGTATTTT	CASSLGGLATDTQYF
-	TRBJ2-2	TRBD2	TRBV24-1	TGTGCCACCAGTGAGTTAGCGGGAGGGATGGATCCCGGGGAGCTGTTTTTT	CATSELAGGMDPGELFF
-	TRBJ1-3	-	TRBV4-3	TGCGCCAGCAGCCAAGATATCGCGGCCCACGGAAACACCATATATTTT	CASSQDIAAHGNTIYF
-	TRBJ2-1	-	TRBV5-1	TGCGCCAGCAGCGAGGGGGTGGATGAGCAGTTCTTC	CASSEGVDEQFF
-	TRBJ2-3	-	TRBV9	TGTGCCAGCAGCGCCTGGGGCGACACAGATACGCAGTATTTT	CASSAWGDTDTQYF
-	TRBJ2-7	-	TRBV5-6	TGTGCCAGCAGCCCAGGGGGGGCCTACGAGCAGTACTTC	CASSPGGAYEQYF
few	TRBJ2-1	-	TRBV14	TGTGCCAGCAGCCAAGGCCTTCGCGGGGCATCCTACAATGAGCAGTTCTTC	CASSQGLRGASYNEQFF
once	TRBJ2-2	-	TRBV18	TGTGCCAGCTCACCACCGGTAGGGAGCGTCACCGGGGAGCTGTTTTTT	CASSPPVGSVTGELFF
-	TRBJ1-1	TRBD1	TRBV4-1	TGCGCCAGCAGCCAAGACGAAGGGGGCTGGACAAAAACGAACACTGAAGCTTTCTTT	CASSQDEGGWTKTNTEAFF
-	TRBJ2-3	-	TRBV6-6	TGTGCCAGCAGAGAAGGGAGTACGCAGTATTTT	CASREGSTQYF
few	TRBJ1-1	TRBD1	TRBV9	TGTGCCAGCAGCTTTTCGACAGGGATTGACACTGAAGCTTTCTTT	CASSFSTGIDTEAFF
-	TRBJ2-5	TRBD1	TRBV24-1	TGTGCCACCAGTGATCGGACACAGGGGTATGGGGAGACCCAGTACTTC	CATSDRTQGYGETQYF
-	TRBJ1-2	-	TRBV5-1	TGCGCCAGCAGCCTAACTAACTATGGCTACACCTTC	CASSLTNYGYTF
-	TRBJ2-5	TRBD1	TRBV24-1	TGTGCCACCAGTGATCCAGGACAGGGCGGCCAAAAGGAGACCCAGTACTTC	CATSDPGQGGQKETQYF
-	TRBJ1-1	-	TRBV28	TGTGCCAGCAGTCCCCACACAGGGATCACTGAAGCTTTCTTT	CASSPHTGITEAFF
-	TRBJ2-1	-	TRBV2	TGTGCCAGCAGTGTAGCCCGATACAATGAGCAGTTCTTC	CASSVARYNEQFF
-	TRBJ1-3	-	TRBV2	TGTGCCAGCAGTGAAAGGGGAGTTTCTGGAAACACCATATATTTT	CASSERGVSGNTIYF
-	TRBJ2-1	TRBD2	TRBV9	TGTGCCAGCAGCGCCCGCGCGACTAGCGGGAGCAATGAGCAGTTCTTC	CASSARATSGSNEQFF